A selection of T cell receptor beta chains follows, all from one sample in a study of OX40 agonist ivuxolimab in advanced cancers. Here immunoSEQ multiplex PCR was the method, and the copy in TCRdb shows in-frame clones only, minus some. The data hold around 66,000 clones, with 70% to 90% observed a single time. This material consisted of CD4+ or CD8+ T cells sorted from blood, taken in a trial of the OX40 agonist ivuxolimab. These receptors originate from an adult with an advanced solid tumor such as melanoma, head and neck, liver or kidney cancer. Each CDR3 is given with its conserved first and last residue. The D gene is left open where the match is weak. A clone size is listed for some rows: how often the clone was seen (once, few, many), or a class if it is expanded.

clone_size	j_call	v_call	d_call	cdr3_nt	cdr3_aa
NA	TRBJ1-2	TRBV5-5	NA	TGTGCCAGCACCCCGGGCCTCCCGGGTAACTATGGCTACACCTTC	CASTPGLPGNYGYTF
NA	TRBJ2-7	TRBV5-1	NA	TGCGCCAGCAGCTTAACCCTGACACTTTACGATGAGCAGTACTTC	CASSLTLTLYDEQYF
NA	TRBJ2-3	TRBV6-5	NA	TGTGCCAGCAGTTGGCGAGATACGCAGTATTTT	CASSWRDTQYF
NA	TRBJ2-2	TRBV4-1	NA	TGCGCCAGCAGCCACGTAATGCCGGGACCCTACACCGGGGAGCTGTTTTTT	CASSHVMPGPYTGELFF
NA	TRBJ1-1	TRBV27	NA	TGTGCCAGCAGTTTAAGACCCCCGGGACATCAGAACACTGAAGCTTTCTTT	CASSLRPPGHQNTEAFF
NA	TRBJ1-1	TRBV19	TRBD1	TGTGCCAGTAGTGCGATCCGGGACAGAGAGAACACTGAAGCTTTCTTT	CASSAIRDRENTEAFF
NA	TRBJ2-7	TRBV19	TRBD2	TGTGCCAGTAGTCTACGGGGGGGCGGGAACGAGCAGTACTTC	CASSLRGGGNEQYF
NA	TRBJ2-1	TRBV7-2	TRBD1	TGTGCCAGCAACCAAGACAGGGTTGGTGAGCAGTTCTTC	CASNQDRVGEQFF
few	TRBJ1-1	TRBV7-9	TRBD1	TGTGCCAGCAGACCCAAGGACAGGATCGGCACTGAAGCTTTCTTT	CASRPKDRIGTEAFF
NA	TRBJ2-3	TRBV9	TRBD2	TGTGCCAGCAGCGCCCGCGGACTAGCGGGGATTAATACGCAGTATTTT	CASSARGLAGINTQYF
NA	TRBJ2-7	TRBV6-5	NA	TGTGCCACTGGCCAGGCTCCGGTTTACGAGCAGTACTTC	CATGQAPVYEQYF
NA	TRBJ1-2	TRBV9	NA	TGTGCCAGCAGCGTAGGCGGTCAGACCTATGGCTACACCTTC	CASSVGGQTYGYTF
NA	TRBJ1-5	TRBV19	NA	TGTGCCAGTAGTATAGTCAACCTTCGACAGTTCCAGCCCCAGCATTTT	CASSIVNLRQFQPQHF
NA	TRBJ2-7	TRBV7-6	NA	TGTGCCAGCAGCTTAGGCGAAAGCTCCTACGAGCAGTACTTC	CASSLGESSYEQYF
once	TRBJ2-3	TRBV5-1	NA	TGCGCCAGCAGCTATGGTCCAGATACGCAGTATTTT	CASSYGPDTQYF
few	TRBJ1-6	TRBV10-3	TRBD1	TGTGCCATCAGCGGGACAGAGTCTAACTATAATTCACCCCTCCACTTT	CAISGTESNYNSPLHF
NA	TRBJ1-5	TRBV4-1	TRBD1	TGCGCCAGCAGCTCTACGGACAGGAACAATCAGCCCCAGCATTTT	CASSSTDRNNQPQHF
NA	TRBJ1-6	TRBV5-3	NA	TGTGCCAGAAGGGTGTTAGGGGGGAGTAATTCACCCCTCCACTTT	CARRVLGGSNSPLHF
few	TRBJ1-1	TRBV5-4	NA	TGTGCCAGCAGCGGGGGGACACACACTGAAGCTTTCTTT	CASSGGTHTEAFF
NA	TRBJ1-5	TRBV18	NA	TGTGCCAGCTCCAACCAAGACAATCAGCCCCAGCATTTT	CASSNQDNQPQHF
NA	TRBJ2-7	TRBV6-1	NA	TGTGCCAGCAGTGAAGCATCGAGGTTAAACTTC	CASSEASRLNF
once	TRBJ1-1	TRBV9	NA	TGTGCCAGCAGCGTTGACAGTCTGAACACTGAAGCTTTCTTT	CASSVDSLNTEAFF
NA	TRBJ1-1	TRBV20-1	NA	TGCAGTGCTATGGTGAACACTGAAGCTTTCTTT	CSAMVNTEAFF
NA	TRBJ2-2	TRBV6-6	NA	TGTGCCAGCAGTTACGTCTTGCGGGCCGGGGAGCTGTTTTTT	CASSYVLRAGELFF
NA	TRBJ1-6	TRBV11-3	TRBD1	TGTGCCAGCAGCTCCGATTCCGGGACAGGGGATTCACCCCTCCACTTT	CASSSDSGTGDSPLHF
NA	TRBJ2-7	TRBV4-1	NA	TGCGCCAGCAGCCAGCAGGGGGGGTACGAGCAGTACTTC	CASSQQGGYEQYF
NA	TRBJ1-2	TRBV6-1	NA	TGTGCCAGCAAGGGGGTAGGGACTAACTATGGCTACACCTTC	CASKGVGTNYGYTF
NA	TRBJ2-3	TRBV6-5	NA	TGTGCCAGCAGGGAGAGCACAGATACGCAGTATTTT	CASRESTDTQYF
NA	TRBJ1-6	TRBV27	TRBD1	TGTGCCAGCAGTTCGGGGTGGACAGGGGGAAGCTCCTATAATTCACCCCTCCACTTT	CASSSGWTGGSSYNSPLHF
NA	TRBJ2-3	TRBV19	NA	TGTGCCAGTAGCCTCTCCCTGGATACGCAGTATTTT	CASSLSLDTQYF
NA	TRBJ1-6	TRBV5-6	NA	TGTGCCAGCAGCTCCGACAGACATAATTCACCCCTCCACTTT	CASSSDRHNSPLHF
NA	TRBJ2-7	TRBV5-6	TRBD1	TGTGCCAGCACCACCTCAAGGGGGCTCCTGATGACCTACGAGCAGTACTTC	CASTTSRGLLMTYEQYF
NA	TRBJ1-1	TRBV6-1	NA	TGTGCCAGCGGGGTAGGAGGCACTGAAGCTTTCTTT	CASGVGGTEAFF
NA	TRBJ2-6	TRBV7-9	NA	TGTGCCAGCGGGGGCGCTCTCTCTGGGGCCAACGTCCTGACTTTC	CASGGALSGANVLTF
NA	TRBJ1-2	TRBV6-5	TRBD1	TGTGCCAGCAGCCGACAGGGGAACTATGGCTACACCTTC	CASSRQGNYGYTF
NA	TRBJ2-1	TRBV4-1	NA	TGCGCCAGCAGCCCCTCCCCTCTTGCGGACTCCTACAATGAGCAGTTCTTC	CASSPSPLADSYNEQFF
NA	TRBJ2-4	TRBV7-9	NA	TGTGCCAGCAGCTTGGAGGTAGCCAAAAACATTCAGTACTTC	CASSLEVAKNIQYF
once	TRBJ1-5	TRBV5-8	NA	TGTGCCAGCAGACCTTACAATCAGCCCCAGCATTTT	CASRPYNQPQHF
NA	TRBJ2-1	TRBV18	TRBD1	TGTGCCAGCTCCCCGAGGGCCGAACCACCGGGACAGGGAGCATCGGGACAAACCATGAAAGGCCGGTTCTTC	CASSPRAEPPGQGASGQTMKGRFF
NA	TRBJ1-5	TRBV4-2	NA	TGTGCCAGCAGCCAAGAGACGTTGAGCAATCAGCCCCAGCATTTT	CASSQETLSNQPQHF
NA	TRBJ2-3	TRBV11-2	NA	TGTGCCAGCAGCTTACTGAGGGGCGGTAGGGCGCAGTATTTT	CASSLLRGGRAQYF
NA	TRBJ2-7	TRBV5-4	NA	TGTGCCAGCAGCTTGTCTTACGGCGGGGCGAGCTCCTACGAGCAGTACTTC	CASSLSYGGASSYEQYF
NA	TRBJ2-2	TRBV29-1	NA	TGCAGCGTTGAATTCGGACCATCGAACACCGGGGAGCTGTTTTTT	CSVEFGPSNTGELFF
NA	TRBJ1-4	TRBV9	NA	TGTGCCAGCAGCGTAGGAGAGGAGTCGGCTAATGAAAAACTGTTTTTT	CASSVGEESANEKLFF
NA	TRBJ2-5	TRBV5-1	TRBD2	TGCGCCAGCAGCTTGGGGAGCGGGGGGGCCGAGACCCAGTACTTC	CASSLGSGGAETQYF
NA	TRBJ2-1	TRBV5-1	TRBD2	TGCGCCAGCAGCTTGTTAGGCTCCAGCGGGGGATACAATGAGCAGTTCTTC	CASSLLGSSGGYNEQFF
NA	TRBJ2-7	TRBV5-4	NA	TGTGCCAGCAGCCTACTCTCGATTCCCTACGAGCAGTACTTC	CASSLLSIPYEQYF
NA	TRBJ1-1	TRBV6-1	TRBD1	TGTGCCAGCAGTCAACGTAACAGGGGTTTCAAGGCTTTCTTT	CASSQRNRGFKAFF
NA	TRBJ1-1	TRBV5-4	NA	TGTGCCAGCAGCGTGGGGGGGGGCAGAGTTTCCATGAACACTGAAGCTTTCTTT	CASSVGGGRVSMNTEAFF
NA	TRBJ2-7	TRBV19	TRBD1	TGTGCCAGTAGTTCACTACCGGGACAGGGGCGGTACGAGCAGTACTTC	CASSSLPGQGRYEQYF